Sequencing of this T cell receptor beta chain was carried out in a study of shared clonotypes between healthy human individuals. Study findings and constraints: Estimated richness was generally greater in naive than memory subsets.

Study donors comprised healthy, HIV-negative adults devoid of recent acute infection or vaccination. To note about this clone: Its antigen is not identified.

Generated by immunoSEQ multiplex PCR, the TCRdb table keeps only in-frame clones and is missing some. The sample lists roughly 500,000 clones, approximately 95% occurring once. The sequence came from a woman in her 30s in good health. The sample taken for sequencing was naive CD4+ T cells sorted from blood. Subset of the sample: CD45RA+ positively selected.

CDR3 sequence: CASSLGQGARSTEAFF. In DNA form, the CDR3 reads TGCGCCAGCAGCTTAGGACAGGGGGCGCGGAGCACTGAAGCTTTCTTT. The chain uses TRBV5-1 and TRBJ1-1; 11 bases line up with TRBD1. The CDR3 is made up of 16 amino acids. CDR1 and CDR2 from the germline V gene are SGHRS and YFSETQ. J was trimmed by 4 bases and V by 2 bases; bases with no gene match: 7.